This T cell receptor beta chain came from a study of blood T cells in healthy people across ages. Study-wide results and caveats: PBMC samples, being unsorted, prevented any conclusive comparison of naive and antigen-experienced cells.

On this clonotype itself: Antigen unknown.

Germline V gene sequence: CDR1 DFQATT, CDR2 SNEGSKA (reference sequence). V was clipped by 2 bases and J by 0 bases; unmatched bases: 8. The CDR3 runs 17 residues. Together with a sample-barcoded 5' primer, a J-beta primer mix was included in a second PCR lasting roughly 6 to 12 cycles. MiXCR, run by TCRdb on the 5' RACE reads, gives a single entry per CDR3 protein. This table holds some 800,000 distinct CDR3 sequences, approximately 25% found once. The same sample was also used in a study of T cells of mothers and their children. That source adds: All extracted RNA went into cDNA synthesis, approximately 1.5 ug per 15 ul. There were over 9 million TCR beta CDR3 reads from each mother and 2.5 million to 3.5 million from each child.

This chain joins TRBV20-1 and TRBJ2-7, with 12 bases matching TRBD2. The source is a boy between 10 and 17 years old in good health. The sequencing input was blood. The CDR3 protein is CSARTLAGGISSYEQYF. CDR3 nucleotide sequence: TGCAGTGCTAGAACTCTAGCGGGGGGGATATCCTCCTACGAGCAGTACTTC.